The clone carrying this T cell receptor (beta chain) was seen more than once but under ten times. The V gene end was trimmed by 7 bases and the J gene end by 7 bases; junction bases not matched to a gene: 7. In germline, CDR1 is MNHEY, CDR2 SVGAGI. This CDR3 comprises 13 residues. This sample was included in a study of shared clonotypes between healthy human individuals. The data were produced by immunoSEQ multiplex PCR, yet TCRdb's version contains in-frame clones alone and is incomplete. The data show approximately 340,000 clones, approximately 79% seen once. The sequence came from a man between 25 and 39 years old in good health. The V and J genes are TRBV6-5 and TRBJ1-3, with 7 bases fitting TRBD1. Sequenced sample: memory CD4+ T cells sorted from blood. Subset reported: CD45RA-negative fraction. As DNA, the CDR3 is TGTGCCAGCACTCCCAGGGGGGAGAACACCATATATTTT. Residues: CASTPRGENTIYF.